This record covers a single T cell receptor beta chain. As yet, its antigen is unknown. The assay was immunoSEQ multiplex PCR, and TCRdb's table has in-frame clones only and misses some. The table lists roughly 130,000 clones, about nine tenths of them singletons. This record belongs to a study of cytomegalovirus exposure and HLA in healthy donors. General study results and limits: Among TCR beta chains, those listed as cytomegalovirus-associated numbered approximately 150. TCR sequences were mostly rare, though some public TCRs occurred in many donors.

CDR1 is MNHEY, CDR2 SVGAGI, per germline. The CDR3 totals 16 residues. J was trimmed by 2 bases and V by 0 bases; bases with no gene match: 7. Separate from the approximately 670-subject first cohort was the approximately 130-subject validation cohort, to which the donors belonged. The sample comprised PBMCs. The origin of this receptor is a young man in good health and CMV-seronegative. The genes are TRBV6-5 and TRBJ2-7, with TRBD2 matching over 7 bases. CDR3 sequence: CASSYSRASGTYEQYF. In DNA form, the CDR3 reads TGTGCCAGCAGTTACTCGAGGGCTAGCGGAACCTACGAGCAGTACTTC.